One sample yielded the 23 T cell receptor beta chains listed below, sequenced in a study of blood T cells in healthy people across ages. The authors ran a second PCR of about 6 to 11 cycles using a sample-barcoded 5' primer and a J-beta primer mix. TCRdb analysed the 5' RACE reads with MiXCR anew, one entry per CDR3 protein. This table holds over 600,000 distinct CDR3 sequences, roughly 21% found once. The sample comprised blood. All receptors come from a man between 65 and 79 years old in good health.

The chain combines TRBV29-1 with TRBJ2-7; 7 nucleotides match TRBD1. CDR1 is SQVTM, CDR2 ANQGSEA, per germline. V shed 2 bases and J 2 bases; nucleotides not matched to a gene: 6. This CDR3 spans 14 amino acids. CDR3 DNA: TGCAGCGTTGAAATCACAGGGGTGACCTACGAGCAGTACTTC. Translating gives CSVEITGVTYEQYF.

The genes are TRBV6-1 and TRBJ1-4, with D unclear. The CDR3 is 13 amino acids. The V and J ends lost 6 bases and 3 bases respectively, with 8 bases between them. The V gene's germline CDR1 is MNHNS and CDR2 SASEGT. The CDR3 region has the DNA TGTGCCAGCAGGCCGCTACCTAATGAAAAACTGTTTTTT. This gives the protein CASRPLPNEKLFF.

J is TRBJ2-7 and V is TRBV7-2, with 12 bases fitting TRBD2. V lost 5 bases to trimming and J lost 12 bases; unmatched junction nucleotides: 11. Germline-derived CDR1 and CDR2 are SGHTA and FQGNSA. The CDR3 loop spans 14 amino acids. The CDR3 spells CASSPRTSGIPAYF. CDR3 DNA: TGTGCCAGCAGCCCCAGGACTAGCGGGATCCCGGCGTACTTC.

This clonotype was seen a few times. V is TRBV12-5 and J is TRBJ2-3; D is undetermined. Trimming took 0 bases from V and 0 from J, leaving 7 bases between them. Germline V gene sequence: CDR1 LGHNT, CDR2 FRNRAP. CDR3 length equals 15 residues. DNA of the CDR3: TGTGCTAGTGGTTTGGTACACTCTAGCACAGATACGCAGTATTTT. Protein sequence: CASGLVHSSTDTQYF.

Here the CDR3 reads CSVGQQHQETQYF. DNA for the CDR3: TGCAGCGTTGGCCAACAGCACCAAGAGACCCAGTACTTC. V gene TRBV29-1 combines with J gene TRBJ2-5; D uncertain. The germline V gene has CDR1 SQVTM and CDR2 ANQGSEA. V dropped 4 bases and J dropped 0 bases, with 9 bases sitting between them. The CDR3 contains 13 residues.

This clonotype was seen a few times. The V gene is TRBV7-2, the J gene TRBJ1-1; D possibly corresponds to TRBD1 (6 bases). Germline lookup yields CDR1 SGHTA and CDR2 FQGNSA. Trimming took off 3 bases at V and 4 bases at J, with 15 bases between the two ends. The CDR3 consists of 15 residues. The CDR3 DNA sequence: TGTGCCAGCAGCTTTGGCGGGACAATTCCCACTGAAGCTTTCTTT. This sequence encodes CASSFGGTIPTEAFF.

This sequence joins TRBV20-1 and TRBJ2-1; 11 bases line up with TRBD2. The germline gives CDR1 DFQATT, CDR2 SNEGSKA (reference sequence). This CDR3 comprises 16 residues. V lost 1 base to trimming and J lost 8 bases; unmatched junction nucleotides: 10. CDR3 protein: CSARALTSGSRDEQFF. CDR3 bases: TGCAGTGCTAGAGCGCTTACTAGCGGGAGTAGGGATGAGCAGTTCTTC.

The chain uses TRBV27 and TRBJ1-5; TRBD1 matches at 7 bases. This CDR3 contains 15 residues. Germline trimming cut 4 bases from V and 2 bases from J; bases unmatched to any gene: 5. Germline CDR1 and CDR2: MNHEY and SMNVEV (reference sequence). CDR3 DNA: TGTGCCAGCAGTTCCCACAGGGGTGGCAATCAGCCCCAGCATTTT. It encodes CASSSHRGGNQPQHF.

This clonotype showed up just a few times. This chain connects TRBV5-1 to TRBJ2-5; TRBD2 is a possible D gene (5 bases). Judging by the DNA end, TRBJ2-1 fits better; the J call may be wrong. The CDR3 is made up of 15 amino acids. The germline V gene has CDR1 SGHRS and CDR2 YFSETQ. The CDR3, as DNA: TGCGCCAGCAGCTTGGGTTCAGAGGGCAATAATGAGCAGTTCTTC. Its protein product is CASSLGSEGNNEQFF.

V usage is TRBV27 and J usage is TRBJ2-1; perhaps TRBD2 as D (6 bases). Trimming took off 6 bases at V and 6 bases at J, with 18 bases between the two ends. Germline assignment: CDR1 MNHEY and CDR2 SMNVEV (reference sequence). The CDR3 consists of 15 residues. CDR3: CASSPTWRDFNEQFF. DNA of the CDR3: TGTGCCAGCAGCCCCACGTGGCGGGATTTCAATGAGCAGTTCTTC.

This sequence joins TRBV24-1 and TRBJ2-2; D is undetermined. Germline V CDR1 and CDR2: KGHDR, SFDVKD. Between the trimmed V and J ends, which lost 5 bases and 0 bases, there was a span of 12 bases. The CDR3 runs 16 residues. The CDR3 loop is CATSAPARTNTGELFF. The CDR3 DNA reads as TGTGCCACCAGTGCCCCGGCACGGACGAACACCGGGGAGCTGTTTTTT.

This clonotype was seen only a few times. A much larger clone sits a single nucleotide away, making a read error possible. This sequence joins TRBV28 and TRBJ2-5; TRBD2 matches 10 bases. Germline-derived CDR1 and CDR2 are MDHEN and SYDVKM. This CDR3 region has 18 residues. Written as DNA, the CDR3 is TGTGCCAGCAGTTTATTCCAACCCCTAGCGGGAGACGAAGAGATCCAGTACTTC. It translates to CASSLFQPLAGDEEIQYF.

The gene calls are TRBV5-1 and TRBJ2-6; TRBD1 is a possible D gene (6 bases). CDR1 is SGHRS and CDR2 is YFSETQ in the germline V gene. The ends were cut back, 4 bases at V and 1 base at J, with 12 bases in the middle. The CDR3 covers 16 residues. The CDR3 spells CASSVWGQSGANVLTF. The CDR3 DNA reads as TGCGCCAGCAGCGTGTGGGGACAATCTGGGGCCAACGTCCTGACTTTC.

This clonotype was seen a few times. J is TRBJ2-6 and V is TRBV6-6, with D perhaps assigned TRBD1 or TRBD2 (6 bases each). Germline lookup yields CDR1 MNHNY and CDR2 SVGAGI (reference sequence). The CDR3 sequence is 16 residues long. The CDR3 loop reads CTTQGTSYSGANVLTF. The CDR3 DNA reads as TGTACCACCCAGGGGACTTCTTACTCTGGGGCCAACGTCCTGACTTTC.

There are many counts of this clonotype. The chain uses TRBV5-1 and TRBJ2-5, with D perhaps TRBD1 (6 bases). Germline values: CDR1 SGHRS, CDR2 YFSETQ. This CDR3 has 13 amino acids. Trimming removed 4 bases at V and 5 bases at J, with 12 bases between. DNA for the CDR3: TGCGCCAGCAGCACAGGGACCGGGGAGACCCAGTACTTC. Its protein is CASSTGTGETQYF.

This clonotype was counted once. This chain uses TRBV5-1 with TRBJ2-1; 8 bases are a match to TRBD2. Per germline, CDR1 SGHRS and CDR2 YFSETQ. The CDR3 extends over 15 amino acids. The V and J ends lost 3 bases and 8 bases, in that order; junction bases with no gene match: 10. DNA of the CDR3: TGCGCCAGCAGCTCCCTAGCGGGCTTTGAGGATGAGCAGTTCTTC. As protein: CASSSLAGFEDEQFF.

This clonotype was detected once. The chain has TRBV28 and TRBJ2-7; 8 positions agree with TRBD1. With V trimmed by 7 bases and J by 0 bases, 5 bases remained unmatched. This CDR3 is 14 amino acids long. Germline-derived CDR1 and CDR2 are MDHEN and SYDVKM. The CDR3 DNA follows: TGTGCCAGCACTCGACAGGGGCACTCCTACGAGCAGTACTTC. It is translated as CASTRQGHSYEQYF.

This clonotype occurred a few times. V usage is TRBV12-3 or TRBV12-4 and J usage is TRBJ2-5, with 8 bases that match TRBD2. The CDR3 sequence is 15 residues long. Germline trimming cut 7 bases from V and 5 bases from J; bases unmatched to any gene: 12. The DNA of the CDR3 is TGTGCCAGCACCCTTAGCGGGAAAGGGAGGGAGACCCAGTACTTC. Translating it yields CASTLSGKGRETQYF.

A word on this clonotype: An end of the junction differs from the germline gene, which may be a read error. This chain connects TRBV2 to TRBJ2-4, with D tentatively TRBD2 (6 bases). The CDR3 is 14 amino acids. Germline V CDR1 and CDR2: SNHLY, FYNNEI. CDR3 nucleotide sequence: TGTGCCAGAAGTGGAGGGTTAGCCAAAAACATTCAGTACTTC. Residues: CARSGGLAKNIQYF. The variable domain in full, completed from reference TRBV2 and TRBJ2-4, reads EPEVTQTPSHQVTQMGQEVILRCVPISNHLYFYWYRQILGQKVEFLVSFYNNEISEKSEIFDDQFSVERPDGSNFTLKIRSTKLEDSAMYFCARSGGLAKNIQYFGAGTRLSVL.

This clonotype turned up a few times. The rearrangement joins TRBV18 to TRBJ1-2, with D possibly TRBD1 on 5 matching bases. V was shortened by 3 bases and J by 7 bases, with 18 bases between the two germline ends. CDR1 is KGHSH, CDR2 LQKENI, per germline. The CDR3 is 15 amino acids. The CDR3 spells CASSPAGTNERGYTF. The CDR3 DNA is TGTGCCAGCTCACCGGCCGGGACCAACGAGCGTGGCTACACCTTC.

This clonotype was found a few times. J is TRBJ1-5 and V is TRBV29-1; D possibly corresponds to TRBD1 (5 bases). Trimming removed 5 bases from V and 8 bases from J, with 13 bases in between. The CDR3 has 12 residues. Germline values: CDR1 SQVTM, CDR2 ANQGSEA. CDR3: CSVSAGTEPQHF. In DNA, the CDR3 is TGCAGCGTTAGTGCGGGGACGGAGCCCCAGCATTTT. Based on the CDR3 plus reference TRBV29-1 and TRBJ1-5, the full variable domain is SAVISQKPSRDICQRGTSLTIQCQVDSQVTMMFWYRQQPGQSLTLIATANQGSEATYESGFVIDKFPISRPNLTFSTLTVSNMSPEDSSIYLCSVSAGTEPQHFGDGTRLSIL.

J is TRBJ2-7 and V is TRBV6-1; 8 bases agree with TRBD2. Germline CDR1 and CDR2: MNHNS and SASEGT. V was pared by 7 bases and J by 4 bases, with 9 bases of the junction left unmatched. CDR3 length: 14 amino acids. This CDR3 reads CASTEGGTRYEQYF. The CDR3 nucleotides are TGTGCCAGCACCGAAGGCGGGACTAGGTACGAGCAGTACTTC.

The chain carries TRBV7-2 and TRBJ2-7; TRBD1 agrees at 8 bases. Germline lookup yields CDR1 SGHTA and CDR2 FQGNSA. V shed 2 bases, J shed 5 bases, and the junction held 8 bases outside the gene matches. This CDR3 has 15 residues. The CDR3 DNA is TGTGCCAGCAGCTTAACGAGACAGGGGTACCACGAGCAGTACTTC. Its translation is CASSLTRQGYHEQYF.